This record concerns one TCR beta chain sequence. This sample is drawn from a study of patients and donors after allogeneic stem cell transplantation. TCRdb passed the RT-PCR reads through MiXCR, listing each CDR3 protein once. Here the sample spans under 200,000 distinct CDR3 sequences, about 32% being singletons. The specimen sequenced was blood, either unsorted or a sorted T cell fraction (not recorded which). The receptor's source is a human donor who was either an allogeneic HSCT recipient or a stem cell or donor lymphocyte infusion donor (not recorded which). It is not recorded whose cells these are; they may come from a transplant donor.

CDR3 amino acids: CASSFSLGLSNYGYTF. Written as DNA, the CDR3 is TGTGCCAGCAGCTTCTCTCTGGGACTATCTAACTATGGCTACACCTTC. The chain carries TRBV5-5 and TRBJ1-2, with a tentative D call TRBD1 (5 bases). The CDR3 runs 16 residues. The germline gives CDR1 SGHKS, CDR2 YYEKEE (reference sequence). Trimming shortened V by 2 bases and J by 0 bases, and 14 bases separated the two germline ends.